This T cell receptor (beta chain) derives from a study of neurological immune-mediated disorders (dated by TCRdb to about 2019). Study-wide context: Peripheral blood TCR-beta repertoires from patients with HTLV-I-associated myelopathy (HAM/TSP), patients with multiple sclerosis, and healthy controls were compared in the study using UMI-based sequencing. The 106 TCR-beta libraries covered PBMC samples along with longitudinal samples, technical triplicates, and paired sorted CD4+ and CD8+ T-cell subsets. The cohort included around 70 subjects: about 15 with HAM/TSP, some 35 with multiple sclerosis, and about 20 healthy controls. Points the paper makes about the study in general: TCR clonal expansion was highest in HAM/TSP patients and lowest in MS patients, with MS patients falling below even healthy controls. No identical CDR3 amino acid sequences were found to be shared among expanded clones across subjects, suggesting that TCR-beta repertoires were private in all groups.

cDNA was synthesized by template-switch 5'RACE using a primer carrying a 10-nucleotide random unique molecular identifier by which each TCR transcript was tagged. Each sequencing run produced over 190 million TCR-beta sequences covering 15-18 subjects. The RNeasy kit was used to extract total RNA. TCR-beta VDJ regions were amplified with primers for the TCR constant region and the 5'RACE anchor, using the KAPA Real-time Library Amplification kit. A first PCR added sample indexes and Illumina adaptors, and a second PCR then raised library yield. The roughly 650 bp TCR product was size-selected on a 2% E-gel SizeSelection system after Ampure bead purification. Before pooling, libraries had their quality checked on a Bioanalyzer, their concentration measured with Qubit, and their quantity determined with the Kapa Library Quantification kit. An Illumina HiSeq 2500 was used to sequence the libraries paired-end at 2 x 150 bp. To increase sequence diversity, about 23-30% phiX was spiked into each library pool. The published analysis was carried out like this. Quality-filtered reads were processed with the UMI-based MiGEC pipeline, which removed over 85% of raw TCR sequences during error correction. VDJ genes were aligned to IMGT germline references, and clonotypes were defined by unique CDR3 amino acid sequence plus V-J genes. Clonal expansion, Shannon diversity and CDR3 relatedness (CalcPairwiseDistances, ClusterSamples) were evaluated with VDJtools, and phylogenetic trees were built with CLCbio workbench. Expanded clones were defined as having at least 8 unique UMIs, based on coefficient-of-variation modelling across technical triplicates. TCRdb trimmed public reads at Q25 via fastp, called clones via MiXCR and kept in-frame beta chains. For every CDR3 protein sequence, its rows merge into one entry that carries the most common genes and DNA. The V and J calls follow TCRdb's processing rather than the paper's. The sample yields 30,000 or so distinct CDR3 sequences; about 4.1% were counted once. The ten largest make up around 27% of the sample.

The healthy controls were volunteers from blood banks in Maryland, USA. For the sorted-subset TCR libraries, the starting material was over 750,000 sorted CD4+ or CD8+ T cells. Peripheral blood was subjected to Ficoll-Hypaque density gradient centrifugation to isolate PBMCs, which were then cryopreserved in liquid nitrogen. The study also sequenced paired sorted CD4+ and CD8+ subsets from healthy controls, HAM/TSP patients and MS patients. At least ten counts were recorded for this clonotype. The specificity of this receptor is unknown. Base qualities are missing; no much larger clone stands one base away. The CDR3 has 16 amino acids, counting the end cysteine and phenylalanine. CDR3 DNA is the only sequence kept; it has 48 bases, read in frame from the first base. According to the germline V gene (reference sequence), CDR1 reads DFQATT and CDR2 reads SNEGSKA. V trim: 6 bases; J trim: 0 bases; unmatched bases: 12.

Sequenced material: CD4+ T cells from blood. This TCR came from a woman between 40 and 55 years old in good health. The V and J genes are TRBV20-1 and TRBJ2-3; 7 bases in between match TRBD1. The DNA is TGCAGTGCGCAACCCGCGGACAGGTCTAGCACAGATACGCAGTATTTT. It translates as CSAQPADRSSTDTQYF.